This TCR beta chain was sequenced in a study of T cell changes during pregnancy in multiple sclerosis. The CDR3 contains 14 residues. Germline assignment: CDR1 SSHAT and CDR2 FNYEAQ (reference sequence). Details on this clone: An end of the junction differs from the germline gene, which may be a read error.

The data were produced by immunoSEQ multiplex PCR, yet TCRdb's version contains in-frame clones alone and is incomplete. Of tens of thousands of clones in the sample, less than 95% were seen once. The sample in question was peripheral blood, obtained in the second trimester of pregnancy. The sequence derives from a female donor in good health, enrolled as a control in a pregnancy study. The V gene is TRBV7-7, the J gene TRBJ2-3; TRBD2 is a possible D gene (5 bases). This CDR3 is CASSLGGSADTQYF. The CDR3 region has the DNA TGTGCTAGCAGCTTAGGTGGTAGCGCAGATACGCAGTATTTT.